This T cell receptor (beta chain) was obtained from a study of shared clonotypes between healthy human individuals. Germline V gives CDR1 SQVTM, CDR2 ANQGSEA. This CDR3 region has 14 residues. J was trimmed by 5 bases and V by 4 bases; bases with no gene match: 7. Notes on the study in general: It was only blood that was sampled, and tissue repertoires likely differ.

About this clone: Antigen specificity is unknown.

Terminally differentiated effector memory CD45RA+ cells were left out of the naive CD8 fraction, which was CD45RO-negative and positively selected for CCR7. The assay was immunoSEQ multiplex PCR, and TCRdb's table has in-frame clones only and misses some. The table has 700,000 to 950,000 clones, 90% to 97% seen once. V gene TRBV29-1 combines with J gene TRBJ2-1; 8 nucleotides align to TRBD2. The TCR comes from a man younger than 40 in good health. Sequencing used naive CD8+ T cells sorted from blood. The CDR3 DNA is TGCAGCGTTGTCCTCCCGGGAGGGCACAATGAGCAGTTCTTC. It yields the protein CSVVLPGGHNEQFF.